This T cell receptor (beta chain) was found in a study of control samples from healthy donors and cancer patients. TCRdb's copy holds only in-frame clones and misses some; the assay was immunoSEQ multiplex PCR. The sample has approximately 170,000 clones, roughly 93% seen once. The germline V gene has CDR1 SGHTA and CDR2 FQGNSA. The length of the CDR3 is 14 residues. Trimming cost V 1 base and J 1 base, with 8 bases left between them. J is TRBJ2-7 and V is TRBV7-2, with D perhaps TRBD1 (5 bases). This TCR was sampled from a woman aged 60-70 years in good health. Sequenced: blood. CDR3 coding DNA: TGTGCCAGCAGCTTAGAGACAGCATCCTACGAGCAGTACTTC. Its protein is CASSLETASYEQYF. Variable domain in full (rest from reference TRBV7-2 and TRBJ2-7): GAGVSQSPSNKVTEKGKDVELRCDPISGHTALYWYRQSLGQGLEFLIYFQGNSAPDKSGLPSDRFSAERTGGSVSTLTIQRTQQEDSAVYLCASSLETASYEQYFGPGTRLTVT.